These T cell receptor beta chains were read from a single sample in a study of Graves' ophthalmopathy and Graves' hyperthyroidism. TCRdb independently ran MiXCR on the multiplex PCR reads; one entry per CDR3 protein. The table has 200,000 to 300,000 distinct CDR3 sequences, 45% seen once. What was sequenced was peripheral blood. The receptors originated from an adult man with Graves' ophthalmopathy. CDR3s include the opening cysteine and the closing phenylalanine or tryptophan. A D gene is named only where the DNA matches it firmly. The size field is filled for only some rows; it gives once, few, many or a size class.

j_call clone_size v_call d_call cdr3_nt cdr3_aa
TRBJ2-6 many TRBV7-2 - TGTGCCAGCAGCTTTAACTCTGGGGCCAACGTCCTGACTTTC CASSFNSGANVLTF
TRBJ2-5 few TRBV7-2 - TGTGCCAGCAGCTTAGAGTGGGAACGGGGAGCCCAGTACTTC CASSLEWERGAQYF
TRBJ2-7 - TRBV7-2 TRBD1 TGTGCCAGCAGCCCAACAGGGGATGGTTACGAGCAGTACTTC CASSPTGDGYEQYF
TRBJ2-5 - TRBV12-3/TRBV12-4 TRBD1 TGTGCCAGCAGGACAGGGGATGCACAAGAGACCCAGTACTTC CASRTGDAQETQYF
TRBJ2-7 - TRBV7-9 - TGTGCCAGCGGCTTGGCCGCTTCCTACGAGCAGTACTTC CASGLAASYEQYF
TRBJ1-2 - TRBV7-2 TRBD1 TGTGCCAGCAGCCCAATCGGGACAGGACCTGCTAACTATGGCTACACCTTC CASSPIGTGPANYGYTF
TRBJ1-1 once TRBV7-9 - TGTGCCAGTTACCAGGGCACTGAAGCTTTCTTT CASYQGTEAFF
TRBJ1-6 few TRBV10-2 - TGCGCCAGCAGTGAAGAGGGGCTCAATTCACCCCTCCACTTT CASSEEGLNSPLHF
TRBJ1-3 - TRBV7-2 - TGTGCCAGCAGCTTTTCGATGGGAAACACCATATATTTT CASSFSMGNTIYF
TRBJ1-5 - TRBV28 TRBD1 TGTGCCAGCAGTCTCGACAGGGTTAGCAATCAGCCCCAGCATTTT CASSLDRVSNQPQHF
TRBJ2-5 - TRBV20-1 - TGCAGTGCTAGAGACCTCTACCAAGAGACCCAGTACTTC CSARDLYQETQYF
TRBJ2-5 few TRBV20-1 - TGCAGTGCCCGCGGGACAGCTGTACAAGAGACCCAGTACTTC CSARGTAVQETQYF
TRBJ2-1 - TRBV9 - TGTGCCAGCAGCGTAGGAGTAAATGAGCAGTTCTTC CASSVGVNEQFF
TRBJ2-5 - TRBV6-6 TRBD1 TGTGCCAGCAGGCCCTATGGGCCCTCGACAGGGTTCAGTGAGACCCAGTACTTC CASRPYGPSTGFSETQYF
TRBJ1-3 - TRBV7-8 TRBD1 TGTGCCAGCAGCCCAGGGGGGTTGGCTGGAAACACCATATATTTT CASSPGGLAGNTIYF
TRBJ1-5 - TRBV2 - TGTGCCAGCAGTGAAGCGCAGACGGGGGGCAATCAGCCCCAGCATTTT CASSEAQTGGNQPQHF
TRBJ2-5 - TRBV19 - TGTGCCAGTAGTTCCTCTGACGGGGCGAGGGAGACCCAGTACTTC CASSSSDGARETQYF
TRBJ1-6 - TRBV5-1 TRBD1 TGCGCCAGCAGCTCGACCCAGGGGGCCGGAAATTCACCCCTCCACTTT CASSSTQGAGNSPLHF
TRBJ1-1 - TRBV5-1 TRBD1 TGCGCCAGCAGCAAGGGACAGCTGAACACTGAAGCTTTCTTT CASSKGQLNTEAFF
TRBJ2-5 few TRBV2 TRBD1 TGTGCCAGCAGCGCCGGGACAGAGTCGTACCAAGAGACCCAGTACTTC CASSAGTESYQETQYF
TRBJ1-5 - TRBV10-3 - TGTGCCATCAGTGAGTTACAGGGACTTGATCAGCCCCAGCATTTT CAISELQGLDQPQHF
TRBJ1-5 many TRBV2 - TGTGCCAGCTCGGAGACAGGCCTCCAGCATTTT CASSETGLQHF
TRBJ1-6 - TRBV9 - TGTGCCAGCTCACCATGGGCCAGACGGGATTCACCCCTCCACTTT CASSPWARRDSPLHF
TRBJ2-7 few TRBV5-1 - TGCGCCAGCAGCCTGGGATGGGCATCCGAGCAGTACTTC CASSLGWASEQYF
TRBJ1-2 - TRBV19 - TGTGCCAGTAGTAGCTTCTCGACAGGATTGGATGGCTACACCTTC CASSSFSTGLDGYTF
TRBJ2-5 - TRBV15 - TGTGCCACCAGCAGAGGGGGGGCTGAGGAGACCCAGTACTTC CATSRGGAEETQYF
TRBJ1-1 - TRBV7-3 TRBD1 TGTGCCAGCAGCTTTCAGGGGGGGAGCACTGAAGCTCTCTTT CASSFQGGSTEALF
TRBJ1-2 many TRBV24-1 - TGTGCCACCAGTGGTACAAGACCAATATCTAGCTATGGCTACACCTTC CATSGTRPISSYGYTF
TRBJ2-3 - TRBV7-9 TRBD1 TGTGCCAGCAGCTCAGGGACAGGGACAACAGATACGCAGTATTTT CASSSGTGTTDTQYF
TRBJ2-5 few TRBV7-9 - TGTGCCAGCAGCTATGTTGACAGCCAAGAGACCCAGTACTTC CASSYVDSQETQYF
TRBJ2-2 once TRBV10-3 - TGTGCCAGCAGCTTCCCTCAAGGGGCGCGAGGGACCGGGGAGCTGTTTTTT CASSFPQGARGTGELFF
TRBJ2-5 - TRBV20-1 TRBD2 TGCAGGGCCTCTAGCGGGATGGAGACCCAGTACTTC CRASSGMETQYF
TRBJ2-5 few TRBV10-3 - TGTGCCATCAGTGCAGAGGACGGCGAGGAGACCCAGTACTTC CAISAEDGEETQYF
TRBJ2-2 - TRBV2 - TGTGCCAGCAGTTTTGGCACCGGGGAGCTGTTTTTT CASSFGTGELFF
TRBJ2-7 few TRBV5-8 - TGTGCCAGCAGCCCCGACAGGTTTCCCTACGAGCAGTACTTC CASSPDRFPYEQYF
TRBJ2-7 many TRBV10-3 TRBD1 TGTGCCATCAGAGGGACAGGGGCGAGCTACGAGCAGTACTTC CAIRGTGASYEQYF
TRBJ2-7 many TRBV29-1 - TGCAGCGCTACCGGGACCGCCCCCCACGAGCAGTACTTC CSATGTAPHEQYF
TRBJ1-2 few TRBV7-3 TRBD1 TGTGCCAGCAGCCGGACAGGGTTCGATGGCTACACCTTC CASSRTGFDGYTF
TRBJ1-4 few TRBV2 - TGTGCCAGCTATTCGGGGGTCGGTGAAAAACTGTTTTTT CASYSGVGEKLFF
TRBJ2-7 few TRBV2 - TGTGCCAGCAACGCAGGGGACAACACGAGGGAGCAGTACTTC CASNAGDNTREQYF
TRBJ2-7 - TRBV21-1 - TGTGCCAGCAGTCGAGGGTTCGGGGAGCCCCAGCAGTACTTC CASSRGFGEPQQYF
TRBJ2-7 - TRBV7-8 TRBD2 TGTGCCAGCAGCTTACCCGGGGGGAAGGTCGAGCAGTACTTC CASSLPGGKVEQYF
TRBJ2-2 - TRBV12-3/TRBV12-4 - TGTGCCAACGGGCTAGGGGCCGGGGAGCTGTTTTTT CANGLGAGELFF
TRBJ1-1 - TRBV5-1 - TGCGCCAGCAGCTTGGTTGGGCGCGGAGATACTGAAGCTTTCTTT CASSLVGRGDTEAFF
TRBJ1-4 - TRBV7-8 - TGTGCCACCCAGAAGGACAGAAATGAAAAACTGTTTTTT CATQKDRNEKLFF
TRBJ1-2 - TRBV7-2 TRBD1 TGTGCCAGCAGATTGGACAGGAGGGGTCCTAACTATGGCTACACCTTC CASRLDRRGPNYGYTF
TRBJ1-4 - TRBV29-1 - TGCAGCCCCCTTGGGTGGGAAAAACTGTTTTTT CSPLGWEKLFF
TRBJ1-2 few TRBV10-3 TRBD1 TGTGCCATCAGTGAGGGTTCGGGACAGTTACTCTATGGCTACACCTTC CAISEGSGQLLYGYTF
TRBJ2-6 - TRBV6-5 - TGTGCCAGCAGTTGGGGCCTTCCAAGCTCTGGGGCCAACGTCCTGACTTTC CASSWGLPSSGANVLTF
TRBJ1-1 - TRBV19 - TGTGCCAGTAGTGGCAGCTACACTGAAGCTTTCTTT CASSGSYTEAFF
TRBJ1-2 - TRBV20-1 - TGCAGTGCTAGAGATATGGGTTCTTATGGCTACACCTTC CSARDMGSYGYTF
TRBJ1-1 few TRBV19 - TGTGCCAGTAGTATAGGGGCAGGTCTCCAGGCGAACACTGAAGCTTTCTTT CASSIGAGLQANTEAFF
TRBJ1-2 many TRBV29-1 TRBD1 TGCAGCGTTGGACAGGGCGTAAACTATGGCTACACCTTC CSVGQGVNYGYTF